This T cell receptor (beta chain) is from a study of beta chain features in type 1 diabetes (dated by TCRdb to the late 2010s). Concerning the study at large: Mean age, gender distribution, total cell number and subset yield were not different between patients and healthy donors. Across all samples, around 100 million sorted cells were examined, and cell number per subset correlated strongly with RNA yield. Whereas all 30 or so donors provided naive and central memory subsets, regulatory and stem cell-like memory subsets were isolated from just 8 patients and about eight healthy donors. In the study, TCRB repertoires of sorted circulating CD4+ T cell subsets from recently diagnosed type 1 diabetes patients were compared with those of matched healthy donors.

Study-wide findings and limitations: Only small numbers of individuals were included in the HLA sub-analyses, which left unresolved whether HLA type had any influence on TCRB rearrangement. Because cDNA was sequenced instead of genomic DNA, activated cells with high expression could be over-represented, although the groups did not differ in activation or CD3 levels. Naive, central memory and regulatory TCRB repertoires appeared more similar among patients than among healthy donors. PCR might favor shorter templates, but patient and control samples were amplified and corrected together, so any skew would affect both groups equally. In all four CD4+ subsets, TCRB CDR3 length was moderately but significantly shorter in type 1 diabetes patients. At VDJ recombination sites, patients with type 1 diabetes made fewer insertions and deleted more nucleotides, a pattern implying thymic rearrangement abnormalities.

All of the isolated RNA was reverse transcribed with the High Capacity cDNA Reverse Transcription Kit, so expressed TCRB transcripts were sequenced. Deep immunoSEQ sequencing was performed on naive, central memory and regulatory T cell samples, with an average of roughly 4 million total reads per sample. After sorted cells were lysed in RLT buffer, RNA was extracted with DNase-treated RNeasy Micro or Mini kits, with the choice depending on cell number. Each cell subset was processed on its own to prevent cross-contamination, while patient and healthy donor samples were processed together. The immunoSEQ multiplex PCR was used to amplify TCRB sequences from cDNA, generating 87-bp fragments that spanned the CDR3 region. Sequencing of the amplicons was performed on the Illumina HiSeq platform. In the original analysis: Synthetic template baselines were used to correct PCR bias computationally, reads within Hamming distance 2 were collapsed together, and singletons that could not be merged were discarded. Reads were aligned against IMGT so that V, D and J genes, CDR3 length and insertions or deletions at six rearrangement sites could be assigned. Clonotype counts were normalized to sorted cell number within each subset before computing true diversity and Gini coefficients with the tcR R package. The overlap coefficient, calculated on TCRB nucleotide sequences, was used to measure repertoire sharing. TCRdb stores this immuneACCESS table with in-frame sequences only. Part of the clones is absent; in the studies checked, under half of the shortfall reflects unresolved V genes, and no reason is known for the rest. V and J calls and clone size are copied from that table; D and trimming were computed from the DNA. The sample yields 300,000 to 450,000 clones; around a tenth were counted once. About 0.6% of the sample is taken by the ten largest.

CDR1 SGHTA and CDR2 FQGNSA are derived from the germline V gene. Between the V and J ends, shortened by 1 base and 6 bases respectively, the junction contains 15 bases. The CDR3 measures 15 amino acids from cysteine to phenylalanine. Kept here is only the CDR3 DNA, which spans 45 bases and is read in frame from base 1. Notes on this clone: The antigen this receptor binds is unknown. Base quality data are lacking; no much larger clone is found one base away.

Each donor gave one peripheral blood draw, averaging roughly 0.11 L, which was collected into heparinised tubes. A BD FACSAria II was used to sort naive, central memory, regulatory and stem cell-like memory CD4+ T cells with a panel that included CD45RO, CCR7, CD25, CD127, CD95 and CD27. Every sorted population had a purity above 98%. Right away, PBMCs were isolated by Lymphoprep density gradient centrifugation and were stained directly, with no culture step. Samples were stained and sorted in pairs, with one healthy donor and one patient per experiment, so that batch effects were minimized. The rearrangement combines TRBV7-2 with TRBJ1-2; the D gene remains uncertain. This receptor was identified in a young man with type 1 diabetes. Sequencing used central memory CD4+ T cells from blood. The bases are TGTGCCAGCAGCTTAGTTCACGGATACGGCGATGGCTACACCTTC. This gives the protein CASSLVHGYGDGYTF.